The 11 T cell receptor beta chains below come from one sample, sequenced in a study of CD8 T cells in Susac syndrome. Random hexamers were used to reverse transcribe roughly 0.5 to 1 ug of RNA. One entry per CDR3 protein, called by TCRdb with MiXCR from the immunoSEQ multiplex PCR reads. The sample holds roughly 200,000 distinct CDR3 sequences, 94% seen once. Material for sequencing was CD4+ T cells from PBMCs. The source of these receptors is a human donor with Susac syndrome.

The rearrangement links TRBV2 to TRBJ2-5, with 8 positions matching TRBD2. The V segment lost 3 bases and the J segment 9 bases; nucleotides outside the gene matches: 12. Looked up from germline, CDR1 is SNHLY and CDR2 is FYNNEI. This CDR3 is 15 amino acids long. The CDR3, as DNA: TGTGCCAGCAGTGATCACCGCGGGGGGTCCGGGGCCCAGTACTTC. Encoded protein: CASSDHRGGSGAQYF.

V gene TRBV20-1 combines with J gene TRBJ2-2, with D perhaps TRBD1 or TRBD2 (5 bases each). Germline CDR1 reads DFQATT; CDR2 reads SNEGSKA (reference sequence). Trimming removed 0 bases from V and 3 bases from J, with 17 bases in between. The CDR3 covers 17 residues. Here the CDR3 DNA reads TGCAGTGCTAGAGATGGGGGTTCGGGAATGCACACCGGGGAGCTGTTTTTT. It translates to CSARDGGSGMHTGELFF.

V usage is TRBV20-1 and J usage is TRBJ1-4; D unresolved. The CDR3 is 11 residues long. CDR1 is DFQATT and CDR2 is SNEGSKA in the germline V gene (reference sequence). Trimming took off 7 bases at V and 14 bases at J, with 17 bases between the two ends. CDR3 region: CSVLEQPGLFF. CDR3 in DNA: TGCAGTGTTTTAGAACAGCCCGGGCTGTTTTTT.

This rearrangement joins TRBV6-2 or TRBV6-3 to TRBJ2-4; D gene ambiguous. The V end lost 6 bases, the J end lost 5 bases, and 17 bases lay between the germline ends. The V gene's germline CDR1 is MNHEY and CDR2 SVGEGT. The CDR3 consists of 15 residues. This CDR3 reads CASSPLGLAENIQYF. CDR3 in DNA: TGTGCCAGCAGCCCTCTTGGGCTTGCCGAAAACATTCAGTACTTC.

The CDR3 DNA sequence: TGTGCCAGCAGCCAAGATAGGGTGAGGGGGCGAGCTTTCTTT. As protein: CASSQDRVRGRAFF. J is TRBJ1-1 and V is TRBV14, with 7 bases lining up with TRBD1. J lost 10 bases, V lost 0 bases, and 8 bases had no gene match. Germline V gene sequence: CDR1 SGHDN, CDR2 FVKESK. The length of the CDR3 is 14 residues.

V and J are TRBV28 and TRBJ2-4; the D is unclear. Germline V gene sequence: CDR1 MDHEN, CDR2 SYDVKM. V shed 5 bases and J shed 10 bases, with 15 bases lying between them. The CDR3 extends over 13 amino acids. In DNA form, the CDR3 reads TGTGCCAGCAGTCCCCGGCAGGCGTCTATTCAGTACTTC. Protein: CASSPRQASIQYF.

V usage is TRBV5-1 and J usage is TRBJ2-1; TRBD2 aligns across 11 bases. Germline trimming cut 0 bases from V and 8 bases from J; bases unmatched to any gene: 10. CDR3 length: 17 residues. The germline V gene encodes CDR1 SGHRS and CDR2 YFSETQ. The CDR3 loop is CASSLAGTSGGRDEQFF. The CDR3 region has the DNA TGCGCCAGCAGCTTGGCCGGAACTAGCGGGGGAAGGGATGAGCAGTTCTTC.

This sequence joins TRBV5-4 and TRBJ2-7; 7 bases match TRBD1. There are 14 residues in the CDR3. V lost 0 bases to trimming and J lost 7 bases; unmatched junction nucleotides: 7. The germline CDR1 and CDR2 sequences are SGHNT and YYREEE (reference sequence). CDR3 sequence reads: CASSLDRGAREQYF. Here the CDR3 DNA reads TGTGCCAGCAGCTTGGACAGGGGCGCGCGGGAGCAGTACTTC. Full variable domain (missing parts from reference TRBV5-4 and TRBJ2-7): ETGVTQSPTHLIKTRGQQVTLRCSSQSGHNTVSWYQQALGQGPQFIFQYYREEENGRGNFPPRFSGLQFPNYSSELNVNALELDDSALYLCASSLDRGAREQYFGPGTRLTVT.

The chain joins TRBV20-1 to TRBJ2-7; perhaps TRBD1 as D (6 bases). CDR3 size: 15 residues. V lost 0 bases to trimming and J lost 2 bases, with 14 bases between them. The germline V gene encodes CDR1 DFQATT and CDR2 SNEGSKA (reference sequence). Here the CDR3 DNA reads TGCAGTGCTAGAGACTCGACAGGCAGCGCCTACGAGCAGTACTTC. Translated, it gives CSARDSTGSAYEQYF.

This chain joins TRBV20-1 and TRBJ2-7; D remains unclear. The CDR3 runs to 14 residues. The germline V gene encodes CDR1 DFQATT and CDR2 SNEGSKA (reference sequence). The V end lost 1 base, the J end lost 0 bases, and 10 bases lay between the germline ends. CDR3 sequence reads: CSARAPTLSYEQYF. DNA of the CDR3: TGCAGTGCTAGAGCTCCTACACTCTCCTACGAGCAGTACTTC.

The gene calls are TRBV7-3 and TRBJ2-2, with 8 bases identical to TRBD1. Germline V CDR1 and CDR2: SGHTA, FQGTGA. V lost 8 bases, J lost 2 bases, and 4 bases stayed unmatched. The CDR3 sequence is 14 residues long. In DNA form, the CDR3 reads TGTGCCAGCCAGGACAGGGTCAACACCGGGGAGCTGTTTTTT. Protein: CASQDRVNTGELFF.